This TCR beta chain was captured in a study of cytomegalovirus exposure and HLA in healthy donors. Study in general: A data release that came early held roughly 80 million unique TCRs from HLA-typed donors. Regarding the study as a whole: Researchers reported from a later analysis that most CMV-associated TCR beta chains appeared HLA-restricted. In all likelihood, a cluster of highly shared sequence variants was a sequencing artifact.

The CDR3 extends over 14 amino acids. Deletions cut 3 bases from V and 6 bases from J, with 12 bases between. The germline V gene encodes CDR1 MDHEN and CDR2 SYDVKM. With 60 Vbeta and 13 Jbeta primers, the PCR was carried out. Sequencing was performed with immunoSEQ multiplex PCR; in TCRdb, only in-frame clones are kept and a portion is missing. The table for this sample gives about 100,000 clones. About this clone itself: No antigen is known for it.

What was sequenced was PBMCs. V usage is TRBV28 and J usage is TRBJ1-3, with TRBD1 as a possible D gene (6 bases). The clonotype originates from a man between 45 and 60 years old in good health and CMV-seronegative. CDR3 in amino acids: CASSLVQGPNTIYF. The CDR3 DNA sequence: TGTGCCAGCAGTTTGGTCCAGGGGCCAAACACCATATATTTT.